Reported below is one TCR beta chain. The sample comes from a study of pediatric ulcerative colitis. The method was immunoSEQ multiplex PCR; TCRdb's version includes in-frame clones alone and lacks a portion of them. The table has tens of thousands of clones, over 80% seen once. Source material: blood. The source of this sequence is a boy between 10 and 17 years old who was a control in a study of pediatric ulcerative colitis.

The CDR3 spells CASSLSSAIEQFF. CDR3 in DNA: TGTGCCAGCAGCCTTTCAAGTGCGATTGAGCAGTTCTTC. This chain joins TRBV14 and TRBJ2-1; no reliable D call. CDR1 and CDR2 (germline): SGHDN, FVKESK. This CDR3 region has 13 residues. With 4 bases removed from V and 9 bases from J, the gap between germline ends came to 13 bases. The complete variable domain, with remaining parts taken from reference TRBV14 and TRBJ2-1, reads EAGVTQFPSHSVIEKGQTVTLRCDPISGHDNLYWYRRVMGKEIKFLLHFVKESKQDESGMPNNRFLAERTGGTYSTLKVQPAELEDSGVYFCASSLSSAIEQFFGPGTRLTVL.